The present T cell receptor (beta chain) was sequenced within a study of cytomegalovirus exposure and HLA in healthy donors. Findings of the study overall: In a later analysis, V- and J-gene trimming of beta chains associated with a DCLRE1C missense variant, replicated independently.

This clone has a handful of counts. What it binds is unknown. Amplification used 60 Vbeta primers and 13 Jbeta primers. The data were produced by immunoSEQ multiplex PCR, yet TCRdb's version contains in-frame clones alone and is incomplete. The table lists 150,000 to 200,000 clones, roughly 81% of them singletons. Germline CDR1 is SGHTA and CDR2 is FQGNSA. There are 14 residues in the CDR3. V lost 5 bases and J lost 5, with 12 bases in between. Input material: PBMCs. J is TRBJ1-4 and V is TRBV7-2; no clear D gene. The TCR sequence derives from a woman younger than 35 in good health and CMV-seropositive. The CDR3 loop reads CASSPGGSNEKLFF. The CDR3 DNA reads as TGTGCCAGCAGCCCGGGAGGCTCGAATGAAAAACTGTTTTTT. Using reference TRBV7-2 and TRBJ1-4 for the parts outside the CDR3, the full variable domain is GAGVSQSPSNKVTEKGKDVELRCDPISGHTALYWYRQSLGQGLEFLIYFQGNSAPDKSGLPSDRFSAERTGGSVSTLTIQRTQQEDSAVYLCASSPGGSNEKLFFGSGTQLSVL.